Described below is a single T cell receptor (beta chain) sequence and its context. Its recognized antigen is unknown. One base away there is no much larger clone; base qualities are not given. The time point tag for this specimen amounts to: baseline before first vaccination. The treatment or condition label here, explained by the study, means: meningococcal conjugate vaccine given as trial control. Samples from vaccinated people were obtained from the UK trials COV001 and COV002, which included a single-blind randomized controlled phase 2/3 trial of AZD1222 (ChAdOx1 nCoV-19) in healthy adults. For TCRbeta chain sequencing, PBMC samples from trial participants were taken at day 0 and at day 28 after the second dose. This specimen comes from a study of T cell responses to AZD1222 COVID-19 vaccine (dated by TCRdb to 2020 to 2023). Broadly, across the study: TCR sequencing was performed for 230 to 250 trial participants, of whom about 210 were given two doses of AZD1222 and around 25 were given two doses of MenACWY control vaccine. Enrollment into the trials was organized by age into subgroups of 18-55, 56-69 and 70-plus years, and those subgroups contained 148, 28 and 57 TCR-sequenced participants, respectively.

General findings and caveats noted by the study authors: Participants were mostly white British, with more females than males. The authors suggested clonal diversity may have been underestimated. The 56-69-year group was small, and its depth increase did not reach significance, likely because of low power. Because no samples from the day 14 peak response were available, repertoires could be characterized only after the peak T cell response. The vaccine-associated CD4 TCRs covered the entire spike protein, and the dominant responses fell in regions 160-218 and 743-854. Conclusions about previously exposed vaccinees are limited, since just five to seven AZD1222 recipients were seropositive for SARS-CoV-2 at baseline. Reportedly, close to half of the unique spike-specific TCRs recognized epitopes lying outside the regions that are mutated in the B.1.351 and B.1.1.7 variants. Spike-specific TCR breadth and depth rose significantly after two AZD1222 doses compared with day 0 and with MenACWY recipients.

CDR1 and CDR2 (WNHNN, SYGVQD) derive from the germline V gene (reference sequence). Including the terminal cysteine and phenylalanine, the CDR3 comprises 13 residues. Left in the record is the CDR3 DNA by itself, 39 bases read in frame from the first base. V is reduced by 6 bases and J by 5 bases, leaving a spacing of 13 bases between them. The CDR3 regions of human TCRbeta chains were subjected to immunosequencing. The original pipeline was this. Repertoire TCRs were matched against a reference library of SARS-CoV-2-specific TCRs generated with the MIRA antigen-specificity platform. Breadth was defined as the fraction of unique TCRs that were SARS-CoV-2-associated, and depth was defined as the fraction of total T cells that were SARS-CoV-2-associated. Using the MIRA data, each spike-specific TCR was assigned both to the spike region to which the TCR was reactive and to a CD4 or CD8 class. Log10-transformed breadth and depth values were compared by one-way ANOVA with Sidak's multiple comparisons tests. TCRdb limited this immuneACCESS table to in-frame rearrangements with V and J called. A share of clones is missing; checked studies link under half to unresolved V genes, and the rest is unexplained. V and J calls and clone size are given by that table; D and trimming were obtained from the DNA. In all, the sample holds about 140,000 clones, and approximately 93% of those were seen once. In total, the top ten clones hold approximately 0.9% of the sample.

The sample in question was peripheral blood, obtained on day 0 of MenACWY control vaccination. This receptor was identified in an adult in good health. Recombination linked TRBV10-1 to TRBJ1-1; a tentative D match to TRBD1 spans 5 bases. CDR3 sequence: CASRTGTSTEAFF. The nucleotide sequence reads as follows: TGCGCCAGCAGAACCGGGACTTCTACTGAAGCTTTCTTT.